These T cell receptor beta chains were read from a single sample in a study of PD-1 blockade in classical Hodgkin lymphoma. The repertoire was sequenced with immunoSEQ multiplex PCR; TCRdb's copy has only in-frame clones and lacks some. Among 90,000 to 100,000 clones listed, roughly 92% were seen once. The specimen was peripheral blood mononuclear cells (PBMCs), collected at baseline. The receptors here all came from a human donor with classical Hodgkin lymphoma. CDR3s include the opening cysteine and the closing phenylalanine or tryptophan. Fields, in order: J gene, V gene, D gene, clone size, CDR3 protein, CDR3 DNA. A D gene is named only where the DNA matches it firmly. Expanded clones are given a class, and other clones once, few, many or no size at all.

J gene: TRBJ2-3; V gene: TRBV28; D gene: TRBD1; clone size: once; CDR3 protein: CASSLRGPTDTQYF; CDR3 DNA: TGTGCCAGCAGTCTCAGGGGGCCCACAGATACGCAGTATTTT
J gene: TRBJ1-2; V gene: TRBV19; D gene: TRBD1; clone size: -; CDR3 protein: CASSIHSDREGGYTF; CDR3 DNA: TGTGCCAGTAGTATTCACTCCGACAGGGAGGGTGGCTACACCTTC
J gene: TRBJ2-7; V gene: TRBV11-2; D gene: TRBD1; clone size: -; CDR3 protein: CASSLVGGTGLTYEQYF; CDR3 DNA: TGTGCCAGCAGCTTAGTTGGGGGGACAGGGCTCACCTACGAGCAGTACTTC
J gene: TRBJ2-1; V gene: TRBV19; D gene: TRBD1; clone size: -; CDR3 protein: CASSPTDRGKPGYEQFF; CDR3 DNA: TGTGCCAGTAGTCCCACGGACAGGGGCAAACCAGGCTATGAGCAGTTCTTC
J gene: TRBJ1-5; V gene: TRBV10-3; D gene: TRBD1; clone size: -; CDR3 protein: CAISESTLTGDNQPQHF; CDR3 DNA: TGTGCCATCAGTGAGTCGACTCTGACAGGGGACAATCAGCCCCAGCATTTT
J gene: TRBJ2-5; V gene: TRBV7-9; D gene: -; clone size: -; CDR3 protein: CASSLAGQGSTQYF; CDR3 DNA: TGTGCCAGCAGCTTAGCTGGGCAGGGGTCGACCCAGTACTTC
J gene: TRBJ1-5; V gene: TRBV19; D gene: -; clone size: -; CDR3 protein: CASSAIWGGNNQPQHF; CDR3 DNA: TGTGCCAGTAGTGCGATATGGGGAGGAAACAATCAGCCCCAGCATTTT
J gene: TRBJ2-7; V gene: TRBV5-4; D gene: TRBD1; clone size: -; CDR3 protein: CASSLTGVNEQYF; CDR3 DNA: TGTGCCAGCAGCTTGACAGGGGTGAACGAGCAGTACTTC
J gene: TRBJ2-1; V gene: TRBV7-6; D gene: -; clone size: -; CDR3 protein: CASSFLPFSERVHNEQFF; CDR3 DNA: TGTGCCAGCAGCTTCCTCCCCTTTAGCGAGCGGGTACACAATGAGCAGTTCTTC
J gene: TRBJ1-5; V gene: TRBV27; D gene: -; clone size: -; CDR3 protein: CASSLSGNWPQHF; CDR3 DNA: TGTGCCAGCAGTTTATCGGGGAATTGGCCCCAGCATTTT
J gene: TRBJ1-1; V gene: TRBV11-2; D gene: -; clone size: -; CDR3 protein: CASSPMGARANTEAFF; CDR3 DNA: TGTGCCAGCAGCCCAATGGGTGCCAGGGCGAACACTGAAGCTTTCTTT
J gene: TRBJ2-2; V gene: TRBV27; D gene: TRBD1; clone size: -; CDR3 protein: CASSSGQGSTGELFF; CDR3 DNA: TGTGCCAGCAGTTCGGGACAGGGGAGCACCGGGGAGCTGTTTTTT
J gene: TRBJ2-2; V gene: TRBV7-9; D gene: -; clone size: -; CDR3 protein: CASSLGFSGTGTGELFF; CDR3 DNA: TGTGCCAGCAGCTTAGGTTTCTCGGGTACGGGCACCGGGGAGCTGTTTTTT
J gene: TRBJ1-1; V gene: TRBV6-5; D gene: -; clone size: -; CDR3 protein: CASSYGQGTEAFF; CDR3 DNA: TGTGCCAGCAGTTACGGGCAGGGCACTGAAGCTTTCTTT
J gene: TRBJ1-5; V gene: TRBV18; D gene: -; clone size: -; CDR3 protein: CASSTNRGARYSNQPQHF; CDR3 DNA: TGTGCCAGCTCTACTAACCGGGGGGCTCGGTATAGCAATCAGCCCCAGCATTTT
J gene: TRBJ1-1; V gene: TRBV25-1; D gene: TRBD1; clone size: -; CDR3 protein: CASSGIQGGSGGDTEAFF; CDR3 DNA: TGTGCCAGCAGCGGGATTCAAGGGGGCTCCGGTGGGGACACTGAAGCTTTCTTT
J gene: TRBJ2-1; V gene: TRBV4-1; D gene: -; clone size: -; CDR3 protein: CAHTPWQFF; CDR3 DNA: TGCGCCCATACCCCATGGCAGTTCTTC
J gene: TRBJ2-1; V gene: TRBV4-1; D gene: -; clone size: -; CDR3 protein: CASSQVVLTYNEQFF; CDR3 DNA: TGCGCCAGCAGCCAAGTCGTCCTAACCTACAATGAGCAGTTCTTC
J gene: TRBJ1-1; V gene: TRBV6-5; D gene: -; clone size: -; CDR3 protein: CASSYSSWERNTEAFF; CDR3 DNA: TGTGCCAGCAGTTACTCGAGCTGGGAGAGGAACACTGAAGCTTTCTTT
J gene: TRBJ2-7; V gene: TRBV27; D gene: -; clone size: -; CDR3 protein: CASSLSRLSNYEQYF; CDR3 DNA: TGTGCCAGCAGTTTATCCAGGTTGAGCAACTACGAGCAGTACTTC
J gene: TRBJ2-7; V gene: TRBV5-1; D gene: TRBD1; clone size: -; CDR3 protein: CASSRTGTGSYEQYF; CDR3 DNA: TGCGCCAGCAGCCGGACCGGGACAGGATCGTACGAGCAGTACTTC
J gene: TRBJ1-1; V gene: TRBV5-5; D gene: -; clone size: once; CDR3 protein: CASSLGVGGVTEAFF; CDR3 DNA: TGTGCCAGCAGCTTGGGGGTAGGTGGGGTGACTGAAGCTTTCTTT
J gene: TRBJ1-3; V gene: TRBV29-1; D gene: TRBD1; clone size: -; CDR3 protein: CSVQSWGPRGRPGNTIYF; CDR3 DNA: TGCAGCGTCCAAAGTTGGGGCCCCAGGGGGCGGCCTGGAAACACCATATATTTT
J gene: TRBJ2-3; V gene: TRBV9; D gene: TRBD2; clone size: -; CDR3 protein: CASSSGTSRDTQYF; CDR3 DNA: TGTGCCAGCAGCTCCGGGACTAGCCGAGATACGCAGTATTTT
J gene: TRBJ2-3; V gene: TRBV5-1; D gene: -; clone size: -; CDR3 protein: CASSLAVTSPDTQYF; CDR3 DNA: TGCGCCAGCAGCTTGGCCGTGACATCTCCAGATACGCAGTATTTT
J gene: TRBJ2-3; V gene: TRBV5-1; D gene: -; clone size: -; CDR3 protein: CASSLTRPYTDTQYF; CDR3 DNA: TGCGCCAGCAGCTTGACCCGGCCATACACAGATACGCAGTATTTT
J gene: TRBJ2-7; V gene: TRBV5-6; D gene: TRBD2; clone size: -; CDR3 protein: CASSIVDWSGSEYF; CDR3 DNA: TGTGCCAGCAGCATCGTCGATTGGAGCGGGAGTGAGTACTTC
J gene: TRBJ2-7; V gene: TRBV7-9; D gene: -; clone size: -; CDR3 protein: CASSFGEGDEQYF; CDR3 DNA: TGTGCCAGCAGCTTCGGGGAAGGAGACGAGCAGTACTTC
J gene: TRBJ2-7; V gene: TRBV5-6; D gene: TRBD2; clone size: -; CDR3 protein: CASSPPNRLLAISYEQYF; CDR3 DNA: TGTGCCAGCAGCCCGCCCAATAGGTTACTAGCGATCTCCTACGAGCAGTACTTC
J gene: TRBJ2-7; V gene: TRBV15; D gene: TRBD1; clone size: -; CDR3 protein: CATSKTGMNNYEQYF; CDR3 DNA: TGTGCCACCAGCAAGACAGGGATGAATAACTACGAGCAGTACTTC
J gene: TRBJ1-2; V gene: TRBV6-1; D gene: TRBD1; clone size: few; CDR3 protein: CASSEGAGQGGYGYTF; CDR3 DNA: TGTGCCAGCAGTGAAGGTGCGGGACAGGGAGGCTATGGCTACACCTTC
J gene: TRBJ2-5; V gene: TRBV4-1; D gene: -; clone size: -; CDR3 protein: CASSQEWVRETQYF; CDR3 DNA: TGCGCCAGCAGCCAAGAATGGGTGAGGGAGACCCAGTACTTC
J gene: TRBJ2-7; V gene: TRBV11-2; D gene: -; clone size: -; CDR3 protein: CASSLSRRLYEQYF; CDR3 DNA: TGTGCCAGCAGCTTAAGCCGCAGGCTCTACGAGCAGTACTTC
J gene: TRBJ1-1; V gene: TRBV14; D gene: -; clone size: -; CDR3 protein: CASSQEGASNTEAFF; CDR3 DNA: TGTGCCAGCAGCCAAGAAGGGGCTTCGAACACTGAAGCTTTCTTT
J gene: TRBJ2-7; V gene: TRBV28; D gene: TRBD2; clone size: -; CDR3 protein: CASSSRTSGRVDEQYF; CDR3 DNA: TGTGCCAGCAGTTCGAGGACTAGCGGGAGGGTCGACGAGCAGTACTTC
J gene: TRBJ2-7; V gene: TRBV6-1; D gene: TRBD1; clone size: -; CDR3 protein: CASSATSGTGQREQYF; CDR3 DNA: TGTGCCAGCAGTGCGACTTCCGGGACAGGGCAGCGCGAGCAGTACTTC
J gene: TRBJ1-4; V gene: TRBV5-4; D gene: -; clone size: -; CDR3 protein: CASSRKWGATNEKLFF; CDR3 DNA: TGTGCCAGCAGCCGCAAGTGGGGCGCAACTAATGAAAAACTGTTTTTT
J gene: TRBJ1-3; V gene: TRBV14; D gene: TRBD1; clone size: -; CDR3 protein: CASSTSTGTGKSSGNTIYF; CDR3 DNA: TGTGCCAGCAGCACCTCGACCGGGACAGGAAAATCCTCTGGAAACACCATATATTTT
J gene: TRBJ1-3; V gene: TRBV30; D gene: -; clone size: -; CDR3 protein: CAWSVRGTQGNGGNTIYF; CDR3 DNA: TGTGCCTGGAGTGTACGAGGGACACAGGGAAATGGTGGAAACACCATATATTTT
J gene: TRBJ2-7; V gene: TRBV2; D gene: -; clone size: -; CDR3 protein: CASSEGRGFSHEQYF; CDR3 DNA: TGTGCCAGCAGTGAAGGCCGGGGGTTCTCCCACGAGCAGTACTTC
J gene: TRBJ2-7; V gene: TRBV4-1; D gene: -; clone size: -; CDR3 protein: CASSLENRGDEQYF; CDR3 DNA: TGCGCCAGCAGCCTTGAGAATCGGGGTGACGAGCAGTACTTC
J gene: TRBJ2-4; V gene: TRBV29-1; D gene: -; clone size: -; CDR3 protein: CSVEGRKNIQYF; CDR3 DNA: TGCAGCGTTGAAGGTAGAAAAAACATTCAGTACTTC
J gene: TRBJ1-2; V gene: TRBV11-2; D gene: TRBD1; clone size: -; CDR3 protein: CASSSRDRGSNYGYTF; CDR3 DNA: TGTGCCAGCAGCTCCCGGGACAGGGGCTCTAACTATGGCTACACCTTC
J gene: TRBJ2-3; V gene: TRBV7-3; D gene: -; clone size: -; CDR3 protein: CASSSLSPDTQYF; CDR3 DNA: TGTGCCAGCAGCTCCCTTTCCCCAGATACGCAGTATTTT
J gene: TRBJ1-4; V gene: TRBV29-1; D gene: TRBD1; clone size: -; CDR3 protein: CSARDRGLEKLFF; CDR3 DNA: TGCAGCGCACGGGACAGGGGGCTTGAAAAACTGTTTTTT
J gene: TRBJ2-7; V gene: TRBV5-1; D gene: -; clone size: -; CDR3 protein: CASSLGGYEQYF; CDR3 DNA: TGCGCCAGCAGCTTGGGGGGCTACGAGCAGTACTTC
J gene: TRBJ2-5; V gene: TRBV27; D gene: TRBD2; clone size: -; CDR3 protein: CASSLEAGAETQYF; CDR3 DNA: TGTGCCAGCAGTTTAGAGGCGGGAGCAGAGACCCAGTACTTC
J gene: TRBJ2-7; V gene: TRBV5-5; D gene: -; clone size: -; CDR3 protein: CASSLKRAGYEQYF; CDR3 DNA: TGTGCCAGCAGCTTGAAGAGGGCCGGCTACGAGCAGTACTTC
J gene: TRBJ1-3; V gene: TRBV10-3; D gene: -; clone size: -; CDR3 protein: CAISVAKISGNTIYF; CDR3 DNA: TGTGCCATCAGTGTGGCTAAAATCTCTGGAAACACCATATATTTT
J gene: TRBJ1-1; V gene: TRBV30; D gene: -; clone size: -; CDR3 protein: CAWDQPKGYLNTEAFF; CDR3 DNA: TGTGCCTGGGACCAACCGAAGGGTTATCTGAACACTGAAGCTTTCTTT
J gene: TRBJ2-3; V gene: TRBV7-9; D gene: TRBD2; clone size: -; CDR3 protein: CASSFRGSGSVVPTDTQYF; CDR3 DNA: TGTGCCAGCAGCTTTCGCGGTAGCGGGAGCGTTGTCCCCACAGATACGCAGTATTTT
J gene: TRBJ2-3; V gene: TRBV28; D gene: TRBD1; clone size: -; CDR3 protein: CASSLGPGQGADTQYF; CDR3 DNA: TGTGCCAGCAGTTTAGGCCCGGGACAGGGGGCAGATACGCAGTATTTT
J gene: TRBJ1-5; V gene: TRBV5-1; D gene: -; clone size: few; CDR3 protein: CASSLGQGTQPQHF; CDR3 DNA: TGCGCCAGCAGCTTGGGTCAGGGAACCCAGCCCCAGCATTTT